The 16 T cell receptor beta chains reported below all come from one sample, sequenced in a study of lung T cells in sarcoidosis with Löfgren's syndrome. TCRdb processed the reads anew with MiXCR; each CDR3 protein has one entry. The sample lists 60,000 or so distinct CDR3 sequences; about 20% were seen once. The sample was CD4+ T cells from PBMCs. These receptors were obtained from a human donor with sarcoidosis (Löfgren's syndrome or another form), or a control subject (not recorded which).

By share, this clonotype counts as medium-sized. This sequence joins TRBV28 and TRBJ2-7, with D perhaps TRBD1 (5 bases). The V end lost 8 bases, the J end lost 2 bases, and 13 bases lay between the germline ends. The germline V gene encodes CDR1 MDHEN and CDR2 SYDVKM. The CDR3 runs 13 residues. The DNA for the CDR3 is TGTGCCAGCCTCAGGGTAAACCCCTACGAGCAGTACGTC. As protein: CASLRVNPYEQYV.

Comments on this clonotype: A junction boundary mismatches the germline segment, possibly from a read error. The V gene is TRBV7-2, the J gene TRBJ2-5; D is undetermined. The germline gives CDR1 SGHTA, CDR2 FQGNSA. The CDR3 contains 15 residues. The CDR3 nucleotides are TGTGCCAGCGGCTTAGTGCTGGCCCGCCAAGAGACCCAGTACTTC. Encoded protein: CASGLVLARQETQYF.

By sample share, this clonotype is large (0.1 to 1%). The chain has TRBV20-1 and TRBJ2-1; D is possibly TRBD2 (6 bases). Germline lookup yields CDR1 DFQATT and CDR2 SNEGSKA (reference sequence). The CDR3 contains 12 residues. V was pared by 3 bases and J by 7 bases, with 10 bases between. The CDR3 DNA reads TGCAGTGCTAGCGGGAGTAGGAATGAGCAGTTCTTC. This sequence encodes CSASGSRNEQFF.

There are a few counts of this clonotype. V usage is TRBV4-2 and J usage is TRBJ2-5, with D possibly being TRBD2 (5 bases). This CDR3 spans 14 amino acids. Per germline, CDR1 LGHNA and CDR2 YNFKEQ. Trimming took off 1 base at V and 5 bases at J, with 11 bases between the two ends. Here the CDR3 DNA reads TGTGCCAGCAGCCAAGTGGCCACGGGGGAGACCCAGTACTTC. Translation gives CASSQVATGETQYF.

As for this clonotype: A much more abundant neighbour one base away suggests this may be a read error. For the CDR3, the DNA is TGTGCCAGCACCCCTGGGGGGGCCATGGACACTGAAGCTTTCTTT. Amino acid sequence: CASTPGGAMDTEAFF. The chain combines TRBV5-4 with TRBJ1-1, with a weak D call TRBD1 (6 bases). The V end was cut by 6 bases, the J end by 3 bases, with 18 bases between. CDR1 SGHNT and CDR2 YYREEE come from the germline V gene (reference sequence). This CDR3 is 15 amino acids long.

Of note for this clonotype: Possible read error: a much larger clone is one base away. This chain links TRBV6-1 with TRBJ2-1; D call uncertain. The CDR3 length is 16 residues. Germline assignment: CDR1 MNHNS and CDR2 SASEGT. V lost 5 bases and J lost 0, with 14 bases in between. The CDR3, as DNA: TGTGCCAGCAGTCCCAGGACCCGGAGCTCCTACAATGAGCAGTTCTTC. Amino acid sequence: CASSPRTRSSYNEQFF.

The rearrangement links TRBV12-3 or TRBV12-4 to TRBJ1-5; TRBD1 matches at 7 bases. This CDR3 is 15 amino acids long. With 6 bases clipped from V and 1 base from J, the junction kept 6 bases outside the gene matches. Here the CDR3 reads CASSPTGKSNQPQHF. DNA for the CDR3: TGTGCCAGCAGCCCGACAGGGAAGAGCAATCAGCCCCAGCATTTT.

This clonotype was seen more than once but under ten times. The genes are TRBV29-1 and TRBJ2-1; TRBD1 aligns across 9 bases. Germline V gene sequence: CDR1 SQVTM, CDR2 ANQGSEA. The CDR3 has 13 amino acids. J lost 10 bases, V lost 4 bases, and 8 bases had no gene match. CDR3 protein: CSVGWTGDREQFF. The CDR3 nucleotides are TGCAGCGTTGGTTGGACAGGGGATCGGGAGCAGTTCTTC.

This clonotype was observed many times. This chain links TRBV5-4 with TRBJ2-3; D remains ambiguous. Per germline, CDR1 SGHNT and CDR2 YYREEE (reference sequence). The CDR3 runs 15 residues. V lost 0 bases and J 0 bases, leaving 8 bases between the germline ends. The CDR3 DNA is TGTGCCAGCAGCTTGGAGGGTCCTAGCACAGATACGCAGTATTTT. Translated, it gives CASSLEGPSTDTQYF.

This clonotype was seen ten or more times. The J gene is TRBJ2-5, the V gene TRBV4-2; the D gene is possibly TRBD1 (5 bases). Trimming shortened V by 0 bases and J by 5 bases, and 16 bases separated the two germline ends. CDR1 is LGHNA and CDR2 is YNFKEQ in the germline V gene. The CDR3 spans 16 residues. The CDR3, as DNA: TGTGCCAGCAGCCAAGATTACGCTGGGGCGGAGGAGACCCAGTACTTC. Its protein is CASSQDYAGAEETQYF.

This clonotype appeared a few times. The V call is TRBV28, the J call TRBJ1-1, with D uncertain. CDR3 length equals 14 residues. Trimming cost V 3 bases and J 0 bases, with 8 bases left between them. Germline assignment: CDR1 MDHEN and CDR2 SYDVKM. CDR3 sequence (DNA): TGTGCCAGCAGTTTTCTGCTATTGAACACTGAAGCTTTCTTT. This translates into CASSFLLLNTEAFF. The whole variable domain, remainder taken from reference TRBV28 and TRBJ1-1, is DVKVTQSSRYLVKRTGEKVFLECVQDMDHENMFWYRQDPGLGLRLIYFSYDVKMKEKGDIPEGYSVSREKKERFSLILESASTNQTSMYLCASSFLLLNTEAFFGQGTRLTVV.

A single count supports this clonotype. Being one base from a much bigger clone, this may be a read error. This is likely a read error, given that the CDR3 carries no conserved phenylalanine or tryptophan at its end. This chain connects TRBV4-1 to TRBJ2-7; 13 bases line up with TRBD2. There are 16 residues in the CDR3. The germline CDR1 and CDR2 sequences are MGHRA and YSYEKL. V lost 0 bases, J lost 4 bases, and 3 bases stayed unmatched. The CDR3 spells CASSQETSGRGYEQYL. CDR3 nucleotides: TGCGCCAGCAGCCAAGAAACTAGCGGGAGGGGATACGAGCAGTACCTC.

This rearrangement joins TRBV19 to TRBJ1-5, with TRBD1 matching over 8 bases. Germline V gene data show CDR1 as LNHDA and CDR2 as SQIVND (reference sequence). There are 19 residues in the CDR3. V lost 3 bases, J lost 0 bases, and 13 bases stayed unmatched. CDR3 sequence (DNA): TGTGCCAGTAGTATTCCCCCTTGGACAGGGCTTTATAGCAATCAGCCCCAGCATTTT. It codes for CASSIPPWTGLYSNQPQHF.

This sequence joins TRBV28 and TRBJ1-2, with unresolved D. CDR3 length: 16 residues. Per germline, CDR1 MDHEN and CDR2 SYDVKM. Trimming took off 2 bases at V and 4 bases at J, with 17 bases between the two ends. The CDR3 coding sequence is TGTGCCAGCAGTTTAGGGGATGCCCTTCCAATCTATGGCTACACCTTC. Its translation: CASSLGDALPIYGYTF.

V is TRBV19 and J is TRBJ2-5; no clear D. Germline assignment: CDR1 LNHDA and CDR2 SQIVND (reference sequence). Trimming removed 3 bases from V and 1 base from J, with 12 bases in between. The CDR3 is 15 amino acids. The CDR3: CASSMGGSFQETQYF. The CDR3 DNA sequence: TGTGCCAGTAGTATGGGCGGCAGCTTCCAAGAGACCCAGTACTTC. The full variable domain, completed using reference TRBV19 and TRBJ2-5, is DGGITQSPKYLFRKEGQNVTLSCEQNLNHDAMYWYRQDPGQGLRLIYYSQIVNDFQKGDIAEGYSVSREKKESFPLTVTSAQKNPTAFYLCASSMGGSFQETQYFGPGTRLLVL.

A word on this clonotype: A much more abundant neighbour one base away suggests this may be a read error. This chain links TRBV15 with TRBJ2-1; weak D call: TRBD2 (5 bases). This CDR3 is built from 19 residues. The germline CDR1 and CDR2 sequences are LNHNV and YYDKDF (reference sequence). Trimming shortened V by 8 bases and J by 0 bases, and 26 bases separated the two germline ends. The CDR3, as DNA: TGTGCCACCGGCATCAGAGGGTGGGGTACTGATAACTCCTACAATGAGCAGTTCTTC. Amino acid sequence: CATGIRGWGTDNSYNEQFF.